The T cell receptor beta chain under discussion was sequenced for a study of cytomegalovirus exposure and HLA in healthy donors (dated by TCRdb to the late 2010s). For the study in its entirety: According to an earlier analysis of several hundred of the donors, 150 million to 200 million T cells yielded 100 million or so unique TCR beta sequences and about 300 Gb of sequence data. Roughly 300 gigabases of sequencing data and 70 million to 85 million unique TCR sequences were included in an early release covering around 650 HLA-typed donors. Of the roughly 390 genotyped donors, 81% were placed in the genetic ancestry cluster associated with self-reported Caucasian donors. The study aimed to test whether signatures of past pathogen exposure could be identified by cataloging public T cell receptors. The study used immunosequencing to profile the T cell repertoires of 666 subjects and linked those repertoires to cytomegalovirus serostatus. A separate validation cohort of roughly 110 different subjects was used in addition to the roughly 700-subject first cohort. High-throughput TCR immunosequencing, statistical association of individual TCRs with disease status, and machine learning were combined to predict cytomegalovirus infection status. In a later analysis, previously published TCR beta repertoires from several hundred donors were re-analyzed and high-resolution HLA genotyping was added so that TCR occurrence patterns could be studied. Rather than drawing on any new phenotypic data, the later analysis identified candidate immune exposures from TCR beta sequences and the way those sequences occurred across donors. To decide whether each TCR beta V gene segment behaved as functional or pseudogenic, an earlier analysis of approximately 620 of the donors relied on high-throughput TCR beta sequencing. Donor age, sex, ethnicity and CMV serostatus were compiled alongside the repertoire data. In a later genetic analysis, genome-wide SNP genotypes for 398 of the 666 donors were used, and that subset was treated as a discovery cohort. All discovery cohort repertoires had been generated using a single sequencing platform. HLA typing covered class I and class II loci at four-digit resolution. Typing coverage differed by locus: A, B, C, DRB1 and DQB1 were typed in about 629-640 donors, DQA1 in approximately 520, DPA1 in 600 to 610, and DPB1 in approximately 450. Several DR-DQ haplotypes were handled as single units for association and clustering because linkage in the cohort was strong. Across 398 genotyped donors of the cohort, an average of approximately 240,000 unique TCR beta nucleotide sequences per donor were sequenced, and around 19% of those sequences were non-productive. Beyond this particular receptor, the publication reports: In a later analysis, the rate of TCR association differed among HLA loci, with DRB1 alleles having the most associated TCRs and HLA-C alleles having the fewest. For the cohort, immune exposure information was limited to CMV serostatus. This cohort had only TCR beta chains sequenced, and the lack of alpha or paired-chain data limited which features could be detected. Sequencing depth was assumed to be roughly uniform across donors in the presence/absence analyses, though that assumption may not hold. A further reported finding was that TCR beta sequences accurately predicted the HLA-A and HLA-B alleles for most subjects in the first cohort. Some IMGT-functional V segments, including TRBV6-2 and TRBV6-3, could not be told apart with the 87-base-pair reads, so those segments were excluded. In a later analysis, HLA-associated TCR beta chains showed more clonal expansion and lower generation probabilities than non-associated chains that were equally common. Most TCR sequences were seen in very few donors, while some public TCRs were found in many individuals. A later genetic analysis associated a missense DCLRE1C variant with V-gene and J-gene trimming of TCR beta chains, and an independent cohort replicated the association. When HLA alleles, especially DR and DQ, strongly co-occurred, TCR associations were difficult to assign to individual alleles. The classifier was reported to diagnose cytomegalovirus status with high specificity and sensitivity in both the original and validation cohorts. Because some donors lacked HLA typing at each locus, the association tests relied only on the typed subset. Because counts were too low, seventeen rarely observed V segments, including chromosome 9 orphons, were excluded from the earlier analysis of some 540 of the donors. A total of 150 to 200 TCR beta chains were listed by the study as associated with cytomegalovirus. At a false discovery rate of 0.05, a later analysis linked under 20,000 TCR beta sequences to specific HLA alleles. In an earlier analysis of some 640 of the donors, most TCR beta V segments were observed in productive rearrangements about 90% or about 30% of the time, broadly matching IMGT annotations. In vitro tests confirmed that three of the cytomegalovirus-associated TCR beta chains recognize cytomegalovirus antigens. Correlated functional status among segregating V segments might be attributable to linkage disequilibrium, but an unknown experimental factor could not be ruled out. According to a later analysis, parvovirus B19, influenza, CMV and Epstein-Barr virus appeared linked to several top co-occurrence clusters. Most CMV-associated TCR beta chains appeared to be HLA-restricted in a later analysis, and the HLA associations seemed to be driven largely by CMV exposure. The sequencing pipeline was judged likely to have produced a cluster of highly shared sequence variants as a technical artifact. It was suggested by the authors that the approach could potentially be generalized to other disease states and immunological phenotypes. In a later genetic analysis, fewer N-insertions in productive TCRs were reported among donors in an Asian-associated ancestry cluster than the approximately 710-donor mean.

The library was prepared using the immunoSEQ multiplex PCR assay. The multiplex PCR relied on a mix of 60 forward primers for TCR Vbeta segments and 13 reverse primers for TCR Jbeta segments. The CDR3 region of rearranged TCR beta genes was amplified from genomic DNA by a multiplex PCR assay. On the Illumina HiSeq System, the amplified TCR beta libraries were sequenced as 87-base-pair reads. As for the authors' bioinformatics: Across the roughly 640 repertoires, a later analysis counted roughly 77 million unique TCR beta chains, some 11 million of which were shared by at least two donors. Raw reads were error-corrected and collapsed into unique sequences with a nearest-neighbor algorithm that merged closely related sequences to remove PCR and sequencing errors. Alignment of CDR3 sequences to IMGT reference sequences was used to assign V, D and J gene segments. For a sequence to be retained, at least a six-nucleotide match to both a V gene segment and a J gene segment was required. Rearrangements were classified as productive when the CDR3 lacked stop codons and remained in frame with V and J, and all other rearrangements were classified as non-productive. Following IMGT convention, CDR3 was defined as the stretch from the second conserved V-encoded cysteine up to the conserved J-encoded phenylalanine. The earlier analysis of some 580 of the donors excluded any sequence lacking an unambiguous match to a single V gene segment. In an earlier analysis of a few hundred of the donors, V segments were called functional above 56.7% productive rearrangements and were called segregating when the between-donor standard deviation exceeded 5%. A statistical classification framework was built for diagnosing cytomegalovirus status from the catalog of TCR beta chain sequences. In a later analysis, V and J genes were assigned by comparing TCR nucleotide sequences against IMGT/GENE-DB human TR gene sequences. In a later analysis, CDR3 sequences and most-parsimonious VDJ recombination scenarios were assigned using the TCRdist pipeline. A later analysis defined each TCR beta chain by its CDR3 amino acid sequence plus V-gene family, and excluded reads lacking a unique V-gene family. To address suspected cross-contamination and a sequencing artifact, a later analysis removed 450 to 700 highly shared, low-generation-probability nucleotide sequences. In a later analysis, a clonal expansion index for each public chain was calculated from normalized within-repertoire ranks of inferred template counts. In a later analysis, generation probabilities were computed using a VDJ recombination model fitted to out-of-frame rearrangements, and the results were checked against IGoR. In a later analysis, TCR-TCR, TCR-HLA and TCR-CMV co-occurrence was scored with hypergeometric tests, and a repertoire-size bias correction was applied to TCR pairs. In a later analysis, false discovery rates were estimated by permuting HLA or CMV assignments 20 times. A later analysis grouped co-occurring TCRs with DBSCAN, adding TCRdist sequence similarity when clustering within HLA-allele-positive subsets. Co-occurrence clustering excluded repertoires with fewer than 30,000 or more than 120,000 public chains, plus five with anomalous nucleotide sharing. Held by TCRdb, this immuneACCESS table contains in-frame sequences only and omits some clones. Under half of the omission traces to an unresolved V gene where checked; the cause of the rest is unknown. D and trimming come from the DNA, and the V and J calls and clone size come from that table. This sample is represented by 170,000 or so clones; roughly 84% of them were singletons. Around 0.37% of the sample goes to the ten largest clones.

The cohort comprised fewer than 750 healthy bone marrow donors. Cohort members were all nominally healthy when sampled, although unrecorded immune exposures were likely present. The donor was CMV seronegative and belonged to the group of roughly 330 seronegative cohort members. A peripheral blood sample was collected from each donor, and TCR beta sequencing was performed on peripheral blood mononuclear cells. The Qiagen DNeasy Blood Extraction Kit was used to extract genomic DNA from the blood cell samples. Here V drops 6 bases and J drops 4 bases, and the junction holds 3 bases not matched to any gene. Looking up the germline V gene yields CDR1 SGHRS and CDR2 YFSETQ. The CDR3 starts with the cysteine, ends with the phenylalanine, and has 13 residues. Here the CDR3 DNA is all that survives: 39 bases in frame from base 1. Points on this clone: No antigen is known for it. No much larger clone exists at a distance of one base, and base qualities are not known.

This chain is built from TRBV5-1 and TRBJ2-2; TRBD2 aligns with 7 central bases. This TCR derives from a boy aged 2 to 10 in good health and CMV-seronegative. Sequencing was carried out using PBMCs. The base sequence is TGCGCCAGCACTGGGGGGGTCACCGGGGAGCTGTTTTTT. Its product reads: CASTGGVTGELFF.